This T cell receptor (beta chain) was identified during a study of breast tumors, draining lymph nodes, adjacent tissues. Findings and caveats of the study: Data only fit, rather than demonstrated, lymph node origin of most tumor T cells. Compared with lymph nodes, tumors were less diverse; compared with nontumor tissue, more. Compared with basal-like, luminal-like tumors shared significantly more repertoire with nontumor tissue. Data fit most tumor T cells coming from lymph node, expanding in tumor.

In germline, CDR1 is LNHDA, CDR2 SQIVND (reference sequence). The CDR3 length is 16 residues. J lost 2 bases, V lost 6 bases, and 6 bases had no gene match. Axillary draining lymph nodes of breast cancer patients supplied the node samples. The sample holds many counts of this clonotype. Its matching antigen is unknown. Via MiXCR, TCRdb re-called the multiplex PCR reads, giving one row per CDR3 protein. Of around 130,000 distinct CDR3 sequences detected, about 20% appear once; the ten largest clones hold less than 4%. The sequence came from a female donor with breast cancer. Some clones in this sample may be carry-over from other donors' samples. Material: axillary lymph node tissue. The gene calls are TRBV19 and TRBJ2-2, with 10 bases aligning to TRBD2. The CDR3 coding sequence is TGTGCCAGTAGCTCCCGACTAGCGGGTAACACCGGGGAGCTGTTTTTT. The encoded protein is CASSSRLAGNTGELFF.